This is a list of T cell receptor beta chains from one sample in a study of T cells in Graves' hyperthyroidism and ophthalmopathy. TCRdb reanalysed the multiplex PCR reads using MiXCR and keeps one entry per CDR3 protein. Of under 350,000 distinct CDR3 sequences in the sample, roughly 13% were seen once. The sequenced sample was blood. The receptors originated from a woman between 35 and 50 years old with Graves' hyperthyroidism. Both conserved end residues are part of each CDR3. D genes are given only for firm matches. Clone size, where shown, is once, few, many, or a class for clones that have expanded.

v_call: TRBV7-8
clone_size: few
d_call: TRBD1
j_call: TRBJ2-7
cdr3_aa: CASSFGQGARGSEQYF
cdr3_nt: TGTGCCAGCAGCTTTGGACAGGGGGCCCGGGGTAGCGAGCAGTACTTC

v_call: TRBV18
clone_size: few
d_call: .
j_call: TRBJ1-3
cdr3_aa: CASSPPNRASGNTIYF
cdr3_nt: TGTGCCAGCTCACCCCCCAACAGGGCCTCTGGAAACACCATATATTTT

v_call: TRBV6-6
clone_size: many
d_call: .
j_call: TRBJ2-5
cdr3_aa: CASSYSPRTPGETQYF
cdr3_nt: TGTGCCAGCAGTTACTCGCCCAGGACTCCCGGGGAGACCCAGTACTTC

v_call: TRBV18
clone_size: many
d_call: TRBD1
j_call: TRBJ2-5
cdr3_aa: CASSNRGQETQYF
cdr3_nt: TGTGCCAGCTCGAACAGGGGACAAGAGACCCAGTACTTC

v_call: TRBV12-5
clone_size: many
d_call: TRBD1
j_call: TRBJ2-3
cdr3_aa: CASGLDRTGTGGDTQYF
cdr3_nt: TGTGCTAGTGGTTTGGACAGAACCGGGACAGGGGGAGATACGCAGTATTTT

v_call: TRBV7-2
clone_size: many
d_call: TRBD2
j_call: TRBJ2-1
cdr3_aa: CASTMDRTSGYPTSYNEQFF
cdr3_nt: TGTGCCAGCACCATGGATAGGACTAGCGGATACCCAACGTCCTACAATGAGCAGTTCTTC

v_call: TRBV5-1
clone_size: once
d_call: .
j_call: TRBJ2-7
cdr3_aa: CASSLLPRGEDEQYF
cdr3_nt: TGCGCCAGCAGCTTGTTACCCAGAGGGGAGGACGAGCAGTACTTC

v_call: TRBV9
clone_size: few
d_call: .
j_call: TRBJ2-5
cdr3_aa: CASSDMTGGKTQYF
cdr3_nt: TGTGCCAGCAGCGATATGACAGGTGGTAAGACCCAGTACTTC

v_call: TRBV7-3
clone_size: many
d_call: TRBD1
j_call: TRBJ2-7
cdr3_aa: CASSSTGGGYEQYF
cdr3_nt: TGTGCCAGCAGCTCGACAGGGGGAGGCTACGAGCAGTACTTC

v_call: TRBV3-1
clone_size: many
d_call: TRBD2
j_call: TRBJ2-7
cdr3_aa: CASSEGLAGGKAYEQYF
cdr3_nt: TGTGCCAGCAGCGAGGGACTAGCGGGAGGGAAAGCCTACGAGCAGTACTTC

v_call: TRBV20-1
clone_size: .
d_call: .
j_call: TRBJ1-1
cdr3_aa: CSARDETTEAFF
cdr3_nt: TGCAGTGCTAGAGATGAGACCACTGAAGCTTTCTTT

v_call: TRBV6-1
clone_size: many
d_call: .
j_call: TRBJ2-5
cdr3_aa: CASSQPRVWETQYF
cdr3_nt: TGTGCCAGCAGTCAACCCAGGGTTTGGGAGACCCAGTACTTC

v_call: TRBV28
clone_size: many
d_call: .
j_call: TRBJ2-5
cdr3_aa: CASSQGSSLETQYF
cdr3_nt: TGTGCCAGCAGCCAGGGATCTAGCTTAGAGACCCAGTACTTC

v_call: TRBV2
clone_size: .
d_call: .
j_call: TRBJ1-1
cdr3_aa: CASNRDKPNTEAFF
cdr3_nt: TGTGCCAGCAACCGGGACAAGCCGAACACTGAAGCTTTCTTT

v_call: TRBV11-2
clone_size: many
d_call: TRBD2
j_call: TRBJ2-1
cdr3_aa: CASSLGLLLAGAEWYEDWEQFF
cdr3_nt: TGTGCCAGCAGCTTAGGCCTGCTACTAGCGGGAGCGGAGTGGTATGAAGATTGGGAGCAGTTCTTC

v_call: TRBV11-3
clone_size: .
d_call: .
j_call: TRBJ1-6
cdr3_aa: CASSGGTAKSPLHF
cdr3_nt: TGTGCCAGCAGCGGCGGGACGGCGAAGTCACCCCTCCACTTT

v_call: TRBV10-3
clone_size: few
d_call: TRBD1
j_call: TRBJ1-5
cdr3_aa: CAISASDRGAQPQHF
cdr3_nt: TGTGCCATCAGTGCCTCCGACAGGGGGGCTCAGCCCCAGCATTTT

v_call: TRBV27
clone_size: many
d_call: TRBD2
j_call: TRBJ2-1
cdr3_aa: CASSSYRTSGRFNEQFF
cdr3_nt: TGTGCCAGCAGTTCCTATCGGACTAGCGGGAGGTTCAATGAGCAGTTCTTC

v_call: TRBV15
clone_size: many
d_call: TRBD2
j_call: TRBJ2-1
cdr3_aa: CATSRGNSGSDDEQFF
cdr3_nt: TGTGCCACCAGCAGAGGGAATAGCGGGAGTGACGATGAGCAGTTCTTC

v_call: TRBV7-9
clone_size: many
d_call: .
j_call: TRBJ1-5
cdr3_aa: CASSLDVQPQHF
cdr3_nt: TGTGCCAGCAGCTTAGATGTTCAGCCCCAGCATTTT

v_call: TRBV7-9
clone_size: few
d_call: .
j_call: TRBJ2-3
cdr3_aa: CASSLAHPTDTQYF
cdr3_nt: TGTGCCAGCAGCTTAGCGCACCCCACAGATACGCAGTATTTT

v_call: TRBV10-3
clone_size: many
d_call: .
j_call: TRBJ1-1
cdr3_aa: CAISDGYSGLGAFF
cdr3_nt: TGTGCCATCAGTGATGGGTACTCAGGGCTTGGGGCTTTCTTT

v_call: TRBV20-1
clone_size: many
d_call: TRBD2
j_call: TRBJ2-7
cdr3_aa: CSARSGGRPYEQYF
cdr3_nt: TGCAGTGCTAGATCGGGCGGGAGACCTTACGAGCAGTACTTC

v_call: TRBV6-1
clone_size: many
d_call: TRBD2
j_call: TRBJ2-7
cdr3_aa: CATATSGRNEQYF
cdr3_nt: TGTGCCACGGCTACTAGCGGGAGAAACGAGCAGTACTTC

v_call: TRBV2
clone_size: many
d_call: .
j_call: TRBJ2-3
cdr3_aa: CASSVSGQDTQYF
cdr3_nt: TGTGCCAGCAGTGTAAGCGGCCAAGATACGCAGTATTTT

v_call: TRBV2
clone_size: many
d_call: .
j_call: TRBJ1-2
cdr3_aa: CASSESLLYRADGYTF
cdr3_nt: TGTGCCAGCAGTGAATCGTTGCTTTACAGGGCAGATGGCTACACCTTC

v_call: TRBV5-1
clone_size: .
d_call: .
j_call: TRBJ1-1
cdr3_aa: CASSLGQGIIVGTEAFF
cdr3_nt: TGCGCCAGCAGCTTGGGGCAGGGGATCATTGTGGGCACTGAAGCTTTCTTT

v_call: TRBV6-1
clone_size: few
d_call: TRBD1
j_call: TRBJ1-4
cdr3_aa: CASRDSGQDGKLFF
cdr3_nt: TGTGCCAGCAGGGACTCGGGACAGGATGGGAAACTGTTTTTT

v_call: TRBV3-1
clone_size: many
d_call: .
j_call: TRBJ1-1
cdr3_aa: CASSQAQAGTREAFF
cdr3_nt: TGTGCCAGCAGCCAAGCGCAGGCTGGGACCCGTGAAGCTTTCTTT

v_call: TRBV6-2/TRBV6-3
clone_size: few
d_call: .
j_call: TRBJ1-1
cdr3_aa: CASNLHGSLSTEAFF
cdr3_nt: TGTGCCAGCAATTTACATGGCAGCCTCAGCACTGAAGCTTTCTTT

v_call: TRBV3-1
clone_size: many
d_call: .
j_call: TRBJ2-1
cdr3_aa: CASNKQGSYNEQFF
cdr3_nt: TGTGCCAGCAACAAACAGGGCTCCTACAATGAGCAGTTCTTC

v_call: TRBV24-1
clone_size: many
d_call: .
j_call: TRBJ2-1
cdr3_aa: CATSDQDKDNEQFF
cdr3_nt: TGTGCCACCAGTGATCAGGACAAAGACAATGAGCAGTTCTTC

v_call: TRBV20-1
clone_size: few
d_call: .
j_call: TRBJ1-6
cdr3_aa: CSASGSSYNSPLHF
cdr3_nt: TGCAGTGCCTCAGGGAGCTCCTATAATTCACCCCTCCACTTT

v_call: TRBV6-1
clone_size: many
d_call: .
j_call: TRBJ2-7
cdr3_aa: CASRTGNFYEQYF
cdr3_nt: TGTGCCAGCAGAACCGGGAACTTCTACGAGCAGTACTTC

v_call: TRBV3-1
clone_size: many
d_call: TRBD2
j_call: TRBJ2-1
cdr3_aa: CASSHWTSGIYEQFF
cdr3_nt: TGTGCCAGCAGCCATTGGACTAGCGGGATCTATGAGCAGTTCTTC

v_call: TRBV29-1
clone_size: .
d_call: .
j_call: TRBJ2-4
cdr3_aa: CSVATEGIQYF
cdr3_nt: TGCAGCGTTGCGACGGAAGGCATTCAGTACTTC

v_call: TRBV11-2
clone_size: many
d_call: .
j_call: TRBJ1-1
cdr3_aa: CASSLGRVGSGTEAFF
cdr3_nt: TGTGCCAGCAGCTTAGGCAGAGTAGGGTCCGGGACTGAAGCTTTCTTT

v_call: TRBV5-1
clone_size: .
d_call: TRBD2
j_call: TRBJ2-3
cdr3_aa: CASTSGSFVGTDTQYF
cdr3_nt: TGCGCCAGTACTAGCGGGAGTTTCGTTGGCACAGATACGCAGTATTTT

v_call: TRBV12-5
clone_size: .
d_call: .
j_call: TRBJ1-5
cdr3_aa: CASGLEPPGSPQHF
cdr3_nt: TGTGCTAGTGGTTTAGAGCCCCCTGGATCGCCCCAGCATTTT

v_call: TRBV2
clone_size: many
d_call: .
j_call: TRBJ2-5
cdr3_aa: CASSDGRGQETQYF
cdr3_nt: TGTGCCAGCAGTGACGGCAGGGGTCAAGAGACCCAGTACTTC

v_call: TRBV19
clone_size: many
d_call: .
j_call: TRBJ1-1
cdr3_aa: CASMAGGTSTMNTEAFF
cdr3_nt: TGTGCCAGTATGGCGGGCGGGACATCCACCATGAACACTGAAGCTTTCTTT

v_call: TRBV7-2
clone_size: many
d_call: .
j_call: TRBJ2-3
cdr3_aa: CASSWYIRGTDTQYF
cdr3_nt: TGTGCCAGCAGCTGGTATATCAGGGGCACAGATACGCAGTATTTT

v_call: TRBV10-3
clone_size: many
d_call: .
j_call: TRBJ2-7
cdr3_aa: CAISESGGQDEQYF
cdr3_nt: TGTGCCATCAGTGAGTCTGGGGGGCAGGACGAGCAGTACTTC

v_call: TRBV5-1
clone_size: many
d_call: .
j_call: TRBJ2-7
cdr3_aa: CASSSHSYEQYF
cdr3_nt: TGCGCCAGCAGCTCGCACTCCTACGAGCAGTACTTC

v_call: TRBV6-1
clone_size: many
d_call: TRBD2
j_call: TRBJ2-1
cdr3_aa: CASSGGRTSVYNEQFF
cdr3_nt: TGTGCCAGCAGTGGGGGGCGGACTAGCGTCTACAATGAGCAGTTCTTC

v_call: TRBV5-1
clone_size: many
d_call: .
j_call: TRBJ2-2
cdr3_aa: CASSPPVAKNTGELFF
cdr3_nt: TGCGCCAGCAGCCCCCCGGTGGCTAAGAACACCGGGGAGCTGTTTTTT

v_call: TRBV5-1
clone_size: many
d_call: .
j_call: TRBJ2-7
cdr3_aa: CASSLGGGLSYEQYF
cdr3_nt: TGCGCCAGCAGCTTGGGGGGAGGACTCTCCTACGAGCAGTACTTC

v_call: TRBV24-1
clone_size: many
d_call: .
j_call: TRBJ1-2
cdr3_aa: CATSGSGSYGYTF
cdr3_nt: TGTGCCACCAGTGGTTCCGGAAGTTATGGCTACACCTTC

v_call: TRBV29-1
clone_size: few
d_call: .
j_call: TRBJ2-7
cdr3_aa: CSVEDPARGFNEQYF
cdr3_nt: TGCAGCGTTGAAGATCCGGCTAGGGGGTTCAACGAGCAGTACTTC

v_call: TRBV2
clone_size: many
d_call: .
j_call: TRBJ2-3
cdr3_aa: CASSERSGSTDTQYF
cdr3_nt: TGTGCCAGCAGTGAAAGGAGCGGCAGCACAGATACGCAGTATTTT

v_call: TRBV27
clone_size: many
d_call: .
j_call: TRBJ1-5
cdr3_aa: CASNTGEGAQHF
cdr3_nt: TGTGCCAGCAATACCGGCGAGGGCGCCCAGCATTTT

v_call: TRBV7-8
clone_size: many
d_call: .
j_call: TRBJ2-7
cdr3_aa: CASSLDRGAQYF
cdr3_nt: TGTGCCAGCAGCCTCGACAGAGGAGCGCAGTACTTC

v_call: TRBV25-1
clone_size: few
d_call: .
j_call: TRBJ1-5
cdr3_aa: CASSRQGLSEPQHF
cdr3_nt: TGTGCCAGCAGTAGGCAGGGGCTGAGTGAGCCCCAGCATTTT

v_call: TRBV19
clone_size: many
d_call: .
j_call: TRBJ2-1
cdr3_aa: CASSIAAASSYNEQFF
cdr3_nt: TGTGCCAGTAGTATTGCAGCGGCAAGCTCCTACAATGAGCAGTTCTTC

v_call: TRBV3-1
clone_size: .
d_call: .
j_call: TRBJ2-1
cdr3_aa: CASSLFGTPLPYNEQFF
cdr3_nt: TGTGCCAGCAGCCTTTTCGGGACTCCCCTTCCCTACAATGAGCAGTTCTTC